The clone carrying this T cell receptor (beta chain) has a count of ten or more. The antigen is unknown. This entry is derived from a study of T-cell memory formation after mild COVID-19. Study-wide results and limits: Day 15 to 85 contractors were CD4/CD8 balanced; later expanders leaned CD4+.

Germline values: CDR1 SQVTM, CDR2 ANQGSEA. The CDR3 is 14 residues long. The V and J ends lost 3 bases and 2 bases respectively, with 13 bases between them. TCRdb processed the 5' RACE reads anew with MiXCR; each CDR3 protein has one entry. The sample records 120,000 or so distinct CDR3 sequences, approximately 5.9% being singletons. The rearrangement links TRBV29-1 to TRBJ1-1; D is perhaps TRBD1 (5 bases). The TCR was taken from an adult woman who had mild COVID-19 (a few samples of this study predate the infection). Cell type and time point are not known. What was sequenced was PBMCs or a T cell subset sorted from them (not recorded which). This CDR3 reads CSVESGYLNTEAFF. The CDR3 DNA follows: TGCAGCGTTGAGTCAGGGTACCTAAACACTGAAGCTTTCTTT. The whole variable domain, remainder taken from reference TRBV29-1 and TRBJ1-1, is SAVISQKPSRDICQRGTSLTIQCQVDSQVTMMFWYRQQPGQSLTLIATANQGSEATYESGFVIDKFPISRPNLTFSTLTVSNMSPEDSSIYLCSVESGYLNTEAFFGQGTRLTVV.